What follows are 21 T cell receptor beta chains derived from one specimen sequenced in a study of CD8+CD57+ T cells in acquired aplastic anemia. The template for TCR beta VDJ and CDR3 sequence profiling was genomic DNA. TCRdb re-analysed the reads in MiXCR, keeping a single row per CDR3 protein. The sample carries a few hundred thousand distinct CDR3 sequences, around 49% recorded once. CD8+CD57+ cell expansion, shown by flow cytometry, had occurred in the patients selected for sequencing. Sequenced sample: sorted CD4+, CD8+, or CD8+CD57+ T cells (not recorded which) from PBMCs. The source is a human donor with aplastic anemia.

This clonotype has ten or more counts. The chain links TRBV5-6 to TRBJ1-6; no firm D call. Per the germline V gene, CDR1 is SGHDT and CDR2 is YYEEEE. V lost 2 bases, J lost 7 bases, and 10 bases lay in between. The CDR3 totals 14 residues. CDR3 bases: TGTGCCAGCAGCTTATGGCAGCGAAATTCACCCCTCCACTTT. Translation gives CASSLWQRNSPLHF.

There are a few counts of this clonotype. With a much larger clone just one base away, this may be a read error. The CDR3 ends on some other residue instead of the conserved phenylalanine or tryptophan, so this is likely a read error. The chain is built from TRBV5-1 and TRBJ2-1; D call uncertain. Germline CDR1 reads SGHRS; CDR2 reads YFSETQ. Trimming removed 2 bases at V and 8 bases at J, with 14 bases between. The CDR3 is 14 residues long. The CDR3 region is CASSFERNEDEQFL. In DNA form, the CDR3 reads TGCGCCAGCAGCTTTGAGAGGAATGAGGATGAGCAGTTCTTG.

The J gene is TRBJ2-7, the V gene TRBV4-3; the match to TRBD2 covers 11 bases. This CDR3 contains 18 residues. In germline, CDR1 is LGHNA, CDR2 YSLEER. The J segment lost 5 bases and the V segment lost 4 bases, leaving 16 bases of the junction unmatched. The CDR3 loop reads CASSRSRIPGLAADEQYF. The CDR3 DNA reads TGCGCCAGCAGCCGTTCTCGTATACCGGGACTAGCGGCAGACGAGCAGTACTTC.

At least ten counts were recorded for this clonotype. V and J are TRBV6-5 and TRBJ2-5; no reliable D call. Germline CDR1 is MNHEY and CDR2 is SVGAGI. There are 13 residues in the CDR3. The ends were cut back, 5 bases at V and 1 base at J, with 8 bases in the middle. The CDR3 DNA is TGTGCCAGCAGTCGACGTATCCAAGAGACCCAGTACTTC. Translated, it gives CASSRRIQETQYF.

This chain connects TRBV29-1 to TRBJ2-5; D remains ambiguous. The CDR3 length is 13 residues. Germline CDR1 reads SQVTM; CDR2 reads ANQGSEA. With 8 bases removed from V and 1 base from J, the gap between germline ends came to 14 bases. CDR3 coding DNA: TGCAGCTCAACGCGGCCACTCCAAGAGACCCAGTACTTC. Protein product: CSSTRPLQETQYF.

With regard to this clonotype: A much bigger clone sits one base away, suggesting this may be a read error. The V call is TRBV7-9, the J call TRBJ2-7; D unclear. CDR1 is SEHNR, CDR2 FQNEAQ, per germline (reference sequence). V lost 6 bases and J 2 bases, leaving 8 bases between the germline ends. The CDR3 loop spans 12 amino acids. The CDR3 region is CASSEPPYEQYF. In DNA, the CDR3 is TGTGCCAGCAGTGAACCTCCCTACGAGCAGTACTTC.

This clonotype was found a few times. With a much larger clone just one base away, this may be a read error. This chain uses TRBV19 with TRBJ1-2, with TRBD1 as a possible D gene (6 bases). The CDR3 is 13 amino acids. Germline V gives CDR1 LNHDA, CDR2 SQIVND (reference sequence). V was trimmed by 5 bases and J by 7 bases, leaving 14 bases between them. CDR3 sequence (DNA): TGTGCCAGTAGTCAACAGGGCGTCGGTGGCTACACCTTC. It is translated as CASSQQGVGGYTF. Full variable domain (missing parts from reference TRBV19 and TRBJ1-2): DGGITQSPKYLFRKEGQNVTLSCEQNLNHDAMYWYRQDPGQGLRLIYYSQIVNDFQKGDIAEGYSVSREKKESFPLTVTSAQKNPTAFYLCASSQQGVGGYTFGSGTRLTVV.

The chain has TRBV19 and TRBJ1-6; 12 bases align to TRBD1. After removal of 8 bases from V and 3 bases from J, the junction contained 11 bases not matched to a gene. From germline, CDR1 is LNHDA and CDR2 SQIVND (reference sequence). The CDR3 is 18 amino acids. Here the CDR3 reads CASATSGTGGYYNSPLHF. Here the CDR3 DNA reads TGTGCCAGTGCCACCTCCGGGACAGGGGGCTACTATAATTCACCCCTCCACTTT.

With respect to this clonotype: A single base separates this from a much larger clone, so it may be a read error. Here the CDR3 omits its conserved ending phenylalanine or tryptophan, so a read error is the likely source. The rearrangement joins TRBV7-3 to TRBJ2-1, with D possibly matching TRBD1 (5 bases). The CDR3 is made up of 14 amino acids. Germline CDR1 reads SGHTA; CDR2 reads FQGTGA. The DNA of the CDR3 is TGTGCCAGCAGCCTAGACAGCTCCTACAATGGGCAGTTCCTC. Protein sequence: CASSLDSSYNGQFL.

The chain joins TRBV12-3 or TRBV12-4 to TRBJ2-7; D is possibly TRBD1 (6 bases). The CDR3 covers 13 residues. Trimming took off 3 bases at V and 4 bases at J, with 10 bases between the two ends. The CDR3 coding sequence is TGTGCCAGCAGTTTGAAGGGGGAATACGAGCAGTACTTC. Translating gives CASSLKGEYEQYF.

The gene calls are TRBV6-1 and TRBJ2-3; D not certain. Looked up from germline, CDR1 is MNHNS and CDR2 is SASEGT. The ends were cut back, 6 bases at V and 11 bases at J, with 15 bases in the middle. The CDR3 extends over 12 amino acids. CDR3 residues: CASRGSYNEQYF. In DNA, the CDR3 is TGTGCCAGCAGGGGCTCCTACAATGAGCAGTATTTT.

Points on this clonotype: A much larger clone is a single base away; this may be a read error. The genes are TRBV20-1 and TRBJ2-3; 9 bases match TRBD2. Germline CDR1 DFQATT, CDR2 SNEGSKA (reference sequence). V shed 7 bases and J 2 bases; nucleotides not matched to a gene: 13. The CDR3 runs 16 residues. The CDR3: CSVNLERGALTDTQYF. CDR3 sequence (DNA): TGCAGTGTTAATCTGGAGCGGGGGGCCCTCACAGATACGCAGTATTTT.

Comment on this clonotype: Mismatch with germline at one junction end may stem from a read error. V gene TRBV7-9 combines with J gene TRBJ1-2; D uncertain. The germline V gene has CDR1 SEHNR and CDR2 FQNEAQ (reference sequence). This CDR3 region has 14 residues. The CDR3 DNA reads as TGTGCCAGCAGCTTGGAGACGGGTCACTATGGCTACGCCTTC. This gives the protein CASSLETGHYGYAF.

This chain links TRBV20-1 with TRBJ2-7; D possibly corresponds to TRBD1 (6 bases). This CDR3 is built from 16 residues. CDR1 and CDR2 (germline): DFQATT, SNEGSKA (reference sequence). Between the trimmed V and J ends, which lost 0 bases and 1 base, there was a span of 16 bases. In nucleotides, the CDR3 is TGCAGTGCTAGAGATCCCGACAGGTTTGATTCCTACGAGCAGTACTTC. As protein: CSARDPDRFDSYEQYF.

This clonotype has at least ten counts. The V call is TRBV6-4, the J call TRBJ1-5; D not certain. The CDR3 runs 13 residues. Germline V CDR1 and CDR2: MRHNA, SNTAGT. Trimming removed 5 bases from V and 5 bases from J, with 10 bases in between. The CDR3 nucleotides are TGTGCCAGCAGTCGAGAGGAGGATCAGCCCCAGCATTTT. Translated, it gives CASSREEDQPQHF.

The chain is built from TRBV20-1 and TRBJ1-1; D remains ambiguous. This CDR3 contains 20 residues. Germline assignment: CDR1 DFQATT and CDR2 SNEGSKA (reference sequence). V lost 0 bases and J 0 bases, leaving 26 bases between the germline ends. The CDR3 region has the DNA TGCAGTGCTAGAGATCCGAGACGTCAATATACCCCCGGGATGAACACTGAAGCTTTCTTT. Translating gives CSARDPRRQYTPGMNTEAFF.

This clonotype has a count of ten or more. The rearrangement uses TRBV20-1 and TRBJ2-5, with D perhaps matching TRBD2 (6 bases). This CDR3 has 14 residues. Trimming took off 3 bases at V and 2 bases at J, with 13 bases between the two ends. The germline V gene has CDR1 DFQATT and CDR2 SNEGSKA (reference sequence). For the CDR3, the DNA is TGCAGTGCTAGGCAACCGGGACTTCAAGAGACCCAGTACTTC. The encoded protein is CSARQPGLQETQYF.

The gene calls are TRBV20-1 and TRBJ1-1; no definite D call. The CDR3 has 14 residues. Trimming took 2 bases from V and 6 from J, leaving 16 bases between them. Germline V gene lookup returns CDR1 DFQATT and CDR2 SNEGSKA (reference sequence). The CDR3 loop reads CSARYSLGNAEAFF. CDR3 bases: TGCAGTGCTAGATACTCTCTGGGAAACGCTGAAGCTTTCTTT.

The sample holds a few counts of this clonotype. The genes are TRBV6-1 and TRBJ1-4; no clear D gene. This CDR3 has 13 residues. Trimming removed 4 bases from V and 4 bases from J, with 7 bases in between. The germline gives CDR1 MNHNS, CDR2 SASEGT. CDR3 nucleotide sequence: TGTGCCAGCAGTGGACATAATAATGAAAAACTGTTTTTT. Residues: CASSGHNNEKLFF.

The chain has TRBV12-3 or TRBV12-4 and TRBJ1-1, with D unresolved. Trimming removed 7 bases from V and 4 bases from J, with 16 bases in between. The CDR3 spans 14 residues. The CDR3 coding sequence is TGTGCCAGCACCCTGAGTAGTTATGGCACTGAAGCTTTCTTT. Translation: CASTLSSYGTEAFF.

The V call is TRBV2, the J call TRBJ1-2; TRBD1 is a possible D gene (5 bases). The V and J ends lost 6 bases and 4 bases respectively, with 18 bases between them. This CDR3 is 15 amino acids long. In germline, CDR1 is SNHLY, CDR2 FYNNEI. The CDR3: CASSRDGGRSYGYTF. The CDR3 region has the DNA TGTGCCAGCAGCCGGGACGGGGGGAGAAGCTATGGCTACACCTTC.